Below, 12 T cell receptor beta chains from the same sample are listed, as sequenced in a study of read filtering for tumor transcriptome and immune sequencing. From 300 to 400 ng of RNA, a library with molecular barcoded alpha/delta and beta/gamma adaptors was made. In TCRdb, the reads were re-called with MiXCR into one record per CDR3 protein. Here the sample spans under 25,000 distinct CDR3 sequences, about 13% being singletons. Sequenced: a population of CD138-negative cells sorted from bone marrow. These receptors were obtained from a donor aged 40 or older with multiple myeloma.

As concerns this clonotype: Since a much larger clone is just one base distant, this may be a read error. This rearrangement joins TRBV11-2 to TRBJ2-3; D possibly corresponds to TRBD1 (8 bases). The germline CDR1 and CDR2 sequences are SGHAT and FQNNGV. This CDR3 is 16 amino acids long. The CDR3 spells CTSSFNRGGFPDTQYF. CDR3 nucleotides: TGTACCAGCAGCTTCAACAGGGGGGGTTTTCCAGATACGCAGTATTTT. Full variable domain (rest looked up from reference TRBV11-2 and TRBJ2-3): EAGVAQSPRYKIIEKRQSVAFWCNPISGHATLYWYQQILGQGPKLLIQFQNNGVVDDSQLPKDRFSAERLKGVDSTLKIQPAKLEDSAVYLCTSSFNRGGFPDTQYFGPGTRLTVL.

The chain recombines TRBV6-5 with TRBJ1-2; no definite D call. The ends were cut back, 0 bases at V and 4 bases at J, with 6 bases in the middle. The germline V gene encodes CDR1 MNHEY and CDR2 SVGAGI. The CDR3 totals 13 residues. CDR3 sequence (DNA): TGTGCCAGCAGTTACTCGTGGAGCTATGGCTACACCTTC. Translation: CASSYSWSYGYTF.

This clonotype was recorded at least ten times. The chain links TRBV9 to TRBJ2-5; tentative D call: TRBD1 (6 bases). The CDR3 runs 17 residues. Germline V gene lookup returns CDR1 SGDLS and CDR2 YYNGEE. V lost 0 bases and J lost 3, with 18 bases in between. The CDR3 region is CASSVEGRGMYKETQYF. The CDR3 DNA reads TGTGCCAGCAGCGTAGAGGGCAGGGGAATGTATAAAGAGACCCAGTACTTC.

Concerning this clonotype: A much larger clone differs by one base, so this may be a read error. V and J are TRBV6-1 and TRBJ1-1; the D gene is possibly TRBD1 (6 bases). Trimming pared 4 bases from V and 8 bases from J, leaving 20 bases between. Germline loops: CDR1 MNHNS, CDR2 SASEGT. The length of the CDR3 is 15 residues. CDR3 loop: CASSGDWGAWVEAFF. The CDR3 coding sequence is TGTGCCAGCAGTGGAGATTGGGGGGCTTGGGTAGAAGCTTTCTTT.

This clonotype came up many times. The gene calls are TRBV12-3 or TRBV12-4 and TRBJ1-5; weak D call: TRBD1 (5 bases). Deletions cut 8 bases from V and 5 bases from J, with 16 bases between. The CDR3 loop spans 14 amino acids. The DNA of the CDR3 is TGTGCCAGCGGCACTGGGGCAGACCATCAGCCCCAGCATTTT. Translation gives CASGTGADHQPQHF.

Ten or more counts support this clonotype. This sequence joins TRBV24-1 and TRBJ1-2; D is unresolved. The V gene's germline CDR1 is KGHDR and CDR2 SFDVKD. CDR3 size: 12 residues. With 4 bases removed from V and 2 bases from J, the gap between germline ends came to 4 bases. The CDR3 reads CATSDRNYGYTF. CDR3 sequence (DNA): TGTGCCACCAGTGACCGGAACTATGGCTACACCTTC.

This clonotype was counted at least ten times. The CDR3 sequence: CASSSTTRGTNEKLFF. The CDR3 DNA is TGTGCCAGCAGTTCGACGACCCGGGGCACTAATGAAAAACTGTTTTTT. V usage is TRBV6-6 and J usage is TRBJ1-4; the D gene is possibly TRBD1 (5 bases). The CDR3 sequence is 16 residues long. CDR1 is MNHNY and CDR2 is SVGAGI in the germline V gene (reference sequence). With 4 bases removed from V and 2 bases from J, the gap between germline ends came to 14 bases.

This clonotype was counted ten times or more. The rearrangement uses TRBV6-5 and TRBJ2-1; D possibly matches TRBD1 or TRBD2 (6 bases each). Trimming pared 5 bases from V and 6 bases from J, leaving 17 bases between. In germline, CDR1 is MNHEY, CDR2 SVGAGI. The length of the CDR3 is 15 residues. CDR3 sequence: CASSKRLGGVNEQFF. DNA for the CDR3: TGTGCCAGCAGTAAACGACTAGGGGGTGTCAATGAGCAGTTCTTC.

Concerning this clonotype: A much larger clone differs from this one at a single base, so this may be a read error. The chain carries TRBV7-2 and TRBJ2-1; 7 nucleotides match TRBD2. J lost 4 bases, V lost 6 bases, and 9 bases had no gene match. The CDR3 totals 15 residues. Per germline, CDR1 SGHTA and CDR2 FQGNSA. The CDR3 region has the DNA TGTGCCAGCAGGTACTCTAGCGGAGCGTACAATGAGCAGTTCTTC. Protein product: CASRYSSGAYNEQFF.

This clonotype has ten or more counts. This chain links TRBV20-1 with TRBJ2-5, with 7 bases aligning to TRBD2. With V trimmed by 6 bases and J by 1 base, 11 bases remained unmatched. Germline V gene lookup returns CDR1 DFQATT and CDR2 SNEGSKA (reference sequence). CDR3 size: 15 residues. DNA of the CDR3: TGCAGTGCCAAGCAGCTAGCGGAACCCCAAGAGACCCAGTACTTC. Protein sequence: CSAKQLAEPQETQYF.

Note on this clonotype: A read error may explain this, as a much larger clone is one base away. CDR3 amino acids: CASSSTGDNGQFF. For the CDR3, the DNA is TGCGCCAGCAGTTCCACAGGGGACAATGGGCAGTTCTTC. This sequence joins TRBV5-1 and TRBJ2-1, with 7 bases lining up with TRBD1. The CDR3 sequence is 13 residues long. Germline CDR1 and CDR2: SGHRS and YFSETQ.

V is TRBV6-1 and J is TRBJ2-6; D gene unclear. Between the trimmed V and J ends, which lost 2 bases and 1 base, there was a span of 18 bases. The CDR3 length is 19 residues. Germline V lookup: CDR1 MNHNS, CDR2 SASEGT. The CDR3 DNA follows: TGTGCCAGCAGTGAAATTTTTCGTATCTCGATATCTGGGGCCAACGTCCTGACTTTC. Translation gives CASSEIFRISISGANVLTF.